This T cell receptor beta chain was recovered during a study of beta chain features in type 1 diabetes. V shed 5 bases and J 5 bases; nucleotides not matched to a gene: 10. This CDR3 region has 15 residues. Germline-derived CDR1 and CDR2 are SGHAT and FQNNGV. Every bit of the isolated RNA underwent reverse transcription, so sequencing read expressed TCRB transcripts. Method: immunoSEQ multiplex PCR; TCRdb's copy keeps in-frame clones and lacks some. The repertoire includes about 930,000 clones, about a sixth of them detected once, and around 0.02% sits in the top ten. The V and J genes are TRBV11-2 and TRBJ2-3, with 7 bases that match TRBD2. This sequence originates from a woman in her late teens or twenties in good health. Sequencing used naive CD4+ T cells from blood. Here the CDR3 reads CASSTLTSVGDTQYF. The DNA for the CDR3 is TGTGCCAGCAGCACCCTAACTAGCGTGGGAGATACGCAGTATTTT.